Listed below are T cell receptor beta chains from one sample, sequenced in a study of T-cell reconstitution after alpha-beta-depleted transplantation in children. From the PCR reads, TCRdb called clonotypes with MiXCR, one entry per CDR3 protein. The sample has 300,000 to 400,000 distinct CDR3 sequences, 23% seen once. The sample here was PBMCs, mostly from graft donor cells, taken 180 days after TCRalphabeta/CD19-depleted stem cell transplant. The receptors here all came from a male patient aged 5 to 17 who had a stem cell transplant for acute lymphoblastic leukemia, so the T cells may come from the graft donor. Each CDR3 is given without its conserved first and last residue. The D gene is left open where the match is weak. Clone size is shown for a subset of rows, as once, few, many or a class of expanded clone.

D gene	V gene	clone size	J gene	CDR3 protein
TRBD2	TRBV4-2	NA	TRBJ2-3	ASSRGLAGGPNTDTQY
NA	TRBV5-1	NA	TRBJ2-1	ASRKERSYNEQF
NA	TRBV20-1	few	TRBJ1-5	SARRSDNQPQH
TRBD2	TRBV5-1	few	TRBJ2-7	ASSGSGRPTYEQY
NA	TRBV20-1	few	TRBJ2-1	SARAPGHTSYNEQF
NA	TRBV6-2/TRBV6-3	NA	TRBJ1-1	ASSRTERRVAAF
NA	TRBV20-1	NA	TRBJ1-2	SASLGGAYGYT
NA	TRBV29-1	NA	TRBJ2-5	SVGVMGAGETQY
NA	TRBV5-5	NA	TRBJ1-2	ASSVQVGGPFNYGYT
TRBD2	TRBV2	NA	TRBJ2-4	ASSGGGLAGGD
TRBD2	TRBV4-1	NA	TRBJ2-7	ASSQDAHSGASYEQY
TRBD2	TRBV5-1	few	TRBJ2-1	ASSLSRLAGGEQF
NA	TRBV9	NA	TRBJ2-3	ASSVEGVWGAGTDTQY
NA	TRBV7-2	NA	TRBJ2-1	ASSLIERSGQF
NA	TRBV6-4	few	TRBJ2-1	ASSEDLQLMYNEQF
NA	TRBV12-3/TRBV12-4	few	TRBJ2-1	ASSLGAVVQDEQF
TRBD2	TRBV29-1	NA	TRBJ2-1	SVGSLAGNEQF
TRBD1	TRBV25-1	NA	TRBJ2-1	ASSDWTGKGNEQF
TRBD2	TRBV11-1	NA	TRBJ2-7	ASSLETSGRPSYEQY
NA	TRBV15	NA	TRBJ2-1	ATSRVVGTGSYNEQF
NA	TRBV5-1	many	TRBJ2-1	ASSLVSDNEQF
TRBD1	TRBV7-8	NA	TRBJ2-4	ASSSLGTGGTKNIQY
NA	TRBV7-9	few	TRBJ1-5	ASSLGQASNQPQH